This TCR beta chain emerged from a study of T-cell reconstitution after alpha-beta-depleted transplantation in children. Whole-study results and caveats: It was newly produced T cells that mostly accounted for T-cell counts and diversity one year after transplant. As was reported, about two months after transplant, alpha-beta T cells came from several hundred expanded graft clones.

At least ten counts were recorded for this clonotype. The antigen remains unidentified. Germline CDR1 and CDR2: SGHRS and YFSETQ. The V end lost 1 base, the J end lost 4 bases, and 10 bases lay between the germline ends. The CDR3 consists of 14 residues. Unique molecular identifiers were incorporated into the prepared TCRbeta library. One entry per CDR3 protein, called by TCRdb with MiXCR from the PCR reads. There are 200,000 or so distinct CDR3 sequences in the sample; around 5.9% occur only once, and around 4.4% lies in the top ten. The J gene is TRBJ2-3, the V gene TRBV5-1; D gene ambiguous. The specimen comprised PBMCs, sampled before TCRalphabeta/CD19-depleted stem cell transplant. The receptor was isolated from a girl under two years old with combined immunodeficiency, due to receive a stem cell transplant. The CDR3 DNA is TGCGCCAGCAGCTTGTGGATCGAATCAGATACGCAGTATTTT. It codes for CASSLWIESDTQYF.